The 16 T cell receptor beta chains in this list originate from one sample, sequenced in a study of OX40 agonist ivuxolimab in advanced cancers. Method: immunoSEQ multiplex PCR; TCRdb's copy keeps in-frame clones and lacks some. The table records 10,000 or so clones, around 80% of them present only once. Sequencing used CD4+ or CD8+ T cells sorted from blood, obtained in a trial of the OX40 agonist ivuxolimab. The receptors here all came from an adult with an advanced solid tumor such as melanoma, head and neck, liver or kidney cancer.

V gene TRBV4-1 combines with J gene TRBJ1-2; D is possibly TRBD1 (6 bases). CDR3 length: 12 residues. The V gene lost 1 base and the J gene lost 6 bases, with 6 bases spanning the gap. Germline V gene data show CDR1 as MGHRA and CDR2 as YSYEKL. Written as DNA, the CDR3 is TGCGCCAGCAGCCAAGGGACAGATGGCTACACCTTC. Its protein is CASSQGTDGYTF.

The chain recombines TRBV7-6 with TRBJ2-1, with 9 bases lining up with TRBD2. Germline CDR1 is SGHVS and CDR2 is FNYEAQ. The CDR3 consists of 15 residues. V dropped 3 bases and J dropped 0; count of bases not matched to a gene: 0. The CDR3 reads CASSFSGSSYNEQFF. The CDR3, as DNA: TGTGCCAGCAGCTTTAGCGGGAGCTCCTACAATGAGCAGTTCTTC.

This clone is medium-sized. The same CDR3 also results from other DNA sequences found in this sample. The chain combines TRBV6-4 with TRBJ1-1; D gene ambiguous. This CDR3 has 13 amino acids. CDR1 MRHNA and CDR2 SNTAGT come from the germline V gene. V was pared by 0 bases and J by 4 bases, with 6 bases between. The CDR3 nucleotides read TGTGCCAGCAGTGACTCGAGTCTCACTGAAGCTTTCTTT. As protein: CASSDSSLTEAFF.

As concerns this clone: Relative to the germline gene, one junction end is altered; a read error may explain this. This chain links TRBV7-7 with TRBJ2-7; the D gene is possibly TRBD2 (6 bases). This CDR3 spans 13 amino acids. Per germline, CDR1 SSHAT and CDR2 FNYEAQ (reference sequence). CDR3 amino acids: CASSLAADYEQYF. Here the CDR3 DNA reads TGTGCTAGCAGCTTAGCGGCAGACTACGAGCAGTACTTC.

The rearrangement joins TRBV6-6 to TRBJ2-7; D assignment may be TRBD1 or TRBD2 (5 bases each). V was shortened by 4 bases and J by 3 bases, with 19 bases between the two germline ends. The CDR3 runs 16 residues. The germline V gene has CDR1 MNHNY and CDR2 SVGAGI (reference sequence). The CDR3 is CASSWLQGEVSYEQYF. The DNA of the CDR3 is TGTGCCAGCAGTTGGCTCCAGGGAGAAGTCAGCTACGAGCAGTACTTC.

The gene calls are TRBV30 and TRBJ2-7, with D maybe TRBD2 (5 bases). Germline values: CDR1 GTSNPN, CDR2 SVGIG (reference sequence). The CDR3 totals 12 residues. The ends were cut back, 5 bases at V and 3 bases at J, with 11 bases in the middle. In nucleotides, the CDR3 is TGTGCCTGGGGACTTTCGGACTACGAGCAGTACTTC. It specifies CAWGLSDYEQYF.

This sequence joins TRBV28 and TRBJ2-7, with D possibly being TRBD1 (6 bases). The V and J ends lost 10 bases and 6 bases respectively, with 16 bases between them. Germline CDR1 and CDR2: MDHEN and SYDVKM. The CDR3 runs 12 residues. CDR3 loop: CATDRGSGEQYF. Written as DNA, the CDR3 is TGTGCCACGGACAGAGGGTCTGGCGAGCAGTACTTC.

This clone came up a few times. CDR3 region: CASSPGTGWDQPQHF. The CDR3 bases are TGTGCCAGTAGTCCTGGGACAGGGTGGGATCAGCCCCAGCATTTT. The chain carries TRBV19 and TRBJ1-5; 9 bases are shared with TRBD1. From germline, CDR1 is LNHDA and CDR2 SQIVND (reference sequence). The CDR3 is made up of 15 amino acids. V dropped 5 bases and J dropped 5; count of bases not matched to a gene: 7.

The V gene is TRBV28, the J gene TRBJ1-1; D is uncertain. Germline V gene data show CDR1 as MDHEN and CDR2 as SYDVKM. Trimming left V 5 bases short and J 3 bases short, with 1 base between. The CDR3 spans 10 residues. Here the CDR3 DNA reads TGTGCCAGCAGTGACACTGAAGCTTTCTTT. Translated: CASSDTEAFF. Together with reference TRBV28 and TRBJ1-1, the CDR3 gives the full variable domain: DVKVTQSSRYLVKRTGEKVFLECVQDMDHENMFWYRQDPGLGLRLIYFSYDVKMKEKGDIPEGYSVSREKKERFSLILESASTNQTSMYLCASSDTEAFFGQGTRLTVV.

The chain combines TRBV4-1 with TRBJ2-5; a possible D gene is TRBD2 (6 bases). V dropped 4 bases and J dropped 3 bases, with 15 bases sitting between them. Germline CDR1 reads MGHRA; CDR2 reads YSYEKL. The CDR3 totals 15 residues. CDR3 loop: CASSPQEGQEETQYF. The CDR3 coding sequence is TGCGCCAGCAGCCCCCAGGAGGGTCAGGAAGAGACCCAGTACTTC.

In DNA form, the CDR3 reads TGTGCCAGTAGCCACGACAGGGAAGGTCAGCCCCAGCATTTT. This encodes CASSHDREGQPQHF. The rearrangement links TRBV19 to TRBJ1-5, with 7 bases that match TRBD1. The CDR3 has 14 residues. V lost 6 bases and J lost 6; bases outside the gene matches: 8. Per germline, CDR1 LNHDA and CDR2 SQIVND (reference sequence). The full variable domain, its missing parts supplied by reference TRBV19 and TRBJ1-5, is DGGITQSPKYLFRKEGQNVTLSCEQNLNHDAMYWYRQDPGQGLRLIYYSQIVNDFQKGDIAEGYSVSREKKESFPLTVTSAQKNPTAFYLCASSHDREGQPQHFGDGTRLSIL.

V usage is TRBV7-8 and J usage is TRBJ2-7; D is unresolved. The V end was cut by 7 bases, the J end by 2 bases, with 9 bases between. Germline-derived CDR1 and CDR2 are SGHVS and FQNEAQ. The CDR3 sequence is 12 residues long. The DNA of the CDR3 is TGTGCCAGCAAATCCAGTACCTACGAGCAGTACTTC. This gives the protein CASKSSTYEQYF. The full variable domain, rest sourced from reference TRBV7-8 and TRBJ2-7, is GAGVSQSPRYKVAKRGQDVALRCDPISGHVSLFWYQQALGQGPEFLTYFQNEAQLDKSGLPSDRFFAERPEGSVSTLKIQRTQQEDSAVYLCASKSSTYEQYFGPGTRLTVT.

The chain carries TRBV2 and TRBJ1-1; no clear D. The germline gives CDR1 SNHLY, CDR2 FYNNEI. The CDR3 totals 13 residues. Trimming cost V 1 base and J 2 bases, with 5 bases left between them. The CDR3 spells CASSEVENTEAFF. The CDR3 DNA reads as TGTGCCAGCAGTGAAGTAGAAAACACTGAAGCTTTCTTT.

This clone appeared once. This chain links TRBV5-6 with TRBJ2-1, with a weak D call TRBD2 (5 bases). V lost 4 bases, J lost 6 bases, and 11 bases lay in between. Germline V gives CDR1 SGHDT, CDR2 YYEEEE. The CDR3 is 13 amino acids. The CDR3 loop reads CASSLGVGNEQFF. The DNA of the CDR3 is TGTGCCAGCAGCCTCGGGGTGGGCAATGAGCAGTTCTTC.

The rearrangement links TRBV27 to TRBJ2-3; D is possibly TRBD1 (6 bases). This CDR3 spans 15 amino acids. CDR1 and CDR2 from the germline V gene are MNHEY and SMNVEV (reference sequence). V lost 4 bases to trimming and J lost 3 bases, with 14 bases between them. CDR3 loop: CASSYLTGLTDTQYF. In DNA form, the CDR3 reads TGTGCCAGCAGTTATCTGACAGGTCTGACAGATACGCAGTATTTT.

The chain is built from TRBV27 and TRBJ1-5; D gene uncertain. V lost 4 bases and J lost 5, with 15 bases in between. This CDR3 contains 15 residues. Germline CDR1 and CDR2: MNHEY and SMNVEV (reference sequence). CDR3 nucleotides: TGTGCCAGCAGTTCCTCAGGTTCAGGAGATCAGCCCCAGCATTTT. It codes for CASSSSGSGDQPQHF.